This TCR beta chain was identified in a study of vaccination effects on CD4 cells after COVID-19. Study background: Sampling occurred a median 72 days post second dose, range 14 to 241.

After expansion with viral peptide pools in the ViraFEST assay, antigen-specific CD4+ T cells were sequenced. At the end of around eleven days of culture, CD4+ T cells were isolated. All study participants received two doses of BNT162b2 or mRNA-1273 vaccine. Every well housed around 2 million PBMC, which grew in culture alongside about 11 IU/ml IL-2 and 10 ug/ml peptides. Whole-study results and caveats: After vaccination, at late timepoints, clones induced by infection and by vaccine contracted markedly.

Comment on this clone: The antigen remains undetermined.

The table came from immunoSEQ multiplex PCR; TCRdb's copy has only in-frame clones and leaves some out. The sample contains 35,000 to 40,000 clones, just under 85% of which appear only once. The CDR3 is made up of 14 amino acids. The germline V and J ends were trimmed by 2 bases and 3 bases, with 14 bases remaining between them. Germline-derived CDR1 and CDR2 are GTSNPN and SVGIG (reference sequence). The source material was CD4+ T cells from PBMCs cultured with HCoV-NL63 spike peptides, sampled after COVID-19 vaccination. J is TRBJ2-7 and V is TRBV30, with a possible D match to TRBD1 (6 bases). The receptor comes from a human donor who received a COVID-19 vaccine. Some clones in this sample may be carry-over from other donors' samples. The CDR3 is CAWSLKGDFYEQYV. The CDR3 nucleotides are TGTGCCTGGAGTTTAAAGGGGGATTTCTACGAGCAGTACGTC.